One and the same sample provided the 7 T cell receptor beta chains below, sequenced in a study of shared clonotypes between healthy human individuals. Sequencing was performed with immunoSEQ multiplex PCR; in TCRdb, only in-frame clones are kept and a portion is missing. The sample gives millions of clones, over 90% of which show up once; 0.39% is in the top ten. The sequenced sample was naive CD4+ T cells from PBMCs. Stated subset: CD45RA+ positively selected. These receptors were collected from a man aged 18-30 years in good health. Some clones in this sample may be carry-over from other donors' samples.

CDR3 residues: CASSYRVYEQYF. CDR3 nucleotides: TGTGCCAGCAGTTACAGGGTATACGAGCAGTACTTC. The chain links TRBV27 to TRBJ2-7, with D possibly matching TRBD1 (6 bases). Trimming removed 4 bases at V and 4 bases at J, with 8 bases between. Germline assignment: CDR1 MNHEY and CDR2 SMNVEV (reference sequence). The CDR3 covers 12 residues.

This sequence joins TRBV28 and TRBJ1-1; D is unclear. Trimming removed 7 bases from V and 4 bases from J, with 16 bases in between. Looked up from germline, CDR1 is MDHEN and CDR2 is SYDVKM. The CDR3 contains 14 residues. CDR3 region: CASTLFRRSTEAFF. The CDR3 DNA sequence: TGTGCCAGCACCCTCTTCAGGCGTTCCACTGAAGCTTTCTTT.

The V and J genes are TRBV7-3 and TRBJ2-1; D remains unclear. The V gene lost 5 bases and the J gene lost 3 bases, with 11 bases spanning the gap. There are 14 residues in the CDR3. CDR1 and CDR2 (germline): SGHTA, FQGTGA. The CDR3 spells CASSRTDDYNEQFF. The DNA for the CDR3 is TGTGCCAGCAGCCGGACGGACGACTACAATGAGCAGTTCTTC. The variable domain in full, completed from reference TRBV7-3 and TRBJ2-1, reads GAGVSQTPSNKVTEKGKYVELRCDPISGHTALYWYRQSLGQGPEFLIYFQGTGAADDSGLPNDRFFAVRPEGSVSTLKIQRTERGDSAVYLCASSRTDDYNEQFFGPGTRLTVL.

This clone occurred a few times. The V and J genes are TRBV30 and TRBJ1-1; maybe TRBD1 (6 bases). V was shortened by 1 base and J by 11 bases, with 11 bases between the two germline ends. The germline V gene encodes CDR1 GTSNPN and CDR2 SVGIG (reference sequence). CDR3 length: 11 amino acids. Here the CDR3 DNA reads TGTGCCTGGAGTGGGGGGCTCCGGGCTTTCTTT. As protein: CAWSGGLRAFF.

The chain carries TRBV2 and TRBJ2-1, with 11 positions matching TRBD2. The germline gives CDR1 SNHLY, CDR2 FYNNEI. The CDR3 covers 16 residues. The V segment lost 0 bases and the J segment 6 bases; nucleotides outside the gene matches: 4. In nucleotides, the CDR3 is TGTGCCAGCAGTGAAGCGGGGCTAGCGGGAGGCAATGAGCAGTTCTTC. It specifies CASSEAGLAGGNEQFF.

The chain uses TRBV6-4 and TRBJ1-5; D possibly corresponds to TRBD1 (6 bases). Germline-derived CDR1 and CDR2 are MRHNA and SNTAGT. This CDR3 has 14 residues. Trimming pared 0 bases from V and 6 bases from J, leaving 9 bases between. The CDR3 loop is CASSDSPGVQPQHF. The CDR3 DNA follows: TGTGCCAGCAGTGACTCCCCAGGGGTTCAGCCCCAGCATTTT.

This clone was seen once. The chain combines TRBV27 with TRBJ1-3; no clear D gene. CDR1 is MNHEY and CDR2 is SMNVEV in the germline V gene (reference sequence). The CDR3 covers 16 residues. V shed 6 bases and J shed 4 bases, with 19 bases lying between them. CDR3 protein: CASSLGLPVEGNTIYF. The CDR3 DNA sequence: TGTGCCAGCAGCCTCGGTCTCCCCGTCGAGGGAAACACCATATATTTT.